This is a list of T cell receptor beta chains from one sample in a study of T cells in Graves' hyperthyroidism and ophthalmopathy. Each CDR3 protein gets one entry after TCRdb re-called the multiplex PCR reads with MiXCR. The sample consists of roughly 300,000 distinct CDR3 sequences, around 14% of them appearing once. Sequencing was performed on blood. The receptors come from a woman in her twenties or thirties with Graves' hyperthyroidism. Each CDR3 is given with its conserved first and last residue. Each record gives: clone size, V gene, J gene, D gene, CDR3 protein, CDR3 DNA. D genes are given only for firm matches. Rows may omit the clone size; those that give it use once, few, many or a size class.

>few|TRBV7-7|TRBJ2-5|NA
CASSLVEKTQYF
TGTGCTAGCAGCTTAGTTGAGAAGACCCAGTACTTC
>NA|TRBV9|TRBJ1-6|TRBD1
CASAQGGRDSPLHF
TGTGCCAGCGCCCAGGGGGGTAGAGATTCACCCCTCCACTTT
>many|TRBV7-2|TRBJ2-7|NA
CASSLGASAREQYF
TGTGCCAGCAGCTTAGGGGCTAGCGCGCGGGAGCAGTACTTC
>many|TRBV6-1|TRBJ2-1|NA
CASSPGDIEQFF
TGTGCCAGCAGTCCCGGGGACATAGAGCAGTTCTTC
>many|TRBV29-1|TRBJ2-3|NA
CSTTALISRPDTQYF
TGCAGCACAACCGCCCTAATTTCCCGCCCAGATACGCAGTATTTT
>many|TRBV3-1|TRBJ1-2|NA
CASSQVGDHGYTF
TGTGCCAGCAGCCAAGTAGGGGACCACGGCTACACCTTC
>many|TRBV28|TRBJ2-1|NA
CACWRGVNSNNEQFF
TGTGCCTGCTGGAGGGGGGTAAATTCAAACAATGAGCAGTTCTTC
>NA|TRBV20-1|TRBJ2-3|NA
CSAVVGKSATTQYF
TGCAGTGCGGTGGTCGGCAAGTCGGCGACTACGCAGTATTTT
>many|TRBV28|TRBJ2-4|NA
CASSYGEKNIQYF
TGTGCCAGCAGTTATGGGGAGAAAAACATTCAGTACTTC
>NA|TRBV4-1|TRBJ1-1|NA
CASSQVWPGMNTEAFF
TGCGCCAGCAGCCAGGTTTGGCCAGGGATGAACACTGAAGCTTTCTTT
>NA|TRBV4-3|TRBJ2-7|NA
CASSQDVVKTALPREQYF
TGCGCCAGCAGCCAAGATGTAGTAAAGACGGCCTTACCTCGCGAGCAGTACTTC
>many|TRBV28|TRBJ2-7|TRBD2
CASSFELAGERRTYEQYF
TGTGCCAGCAGTTTCGAACTAGCGGGAGAGAGGCGCACCTACGAGCAGTACTTC
>few|TRBV4-1|TRBJ2-3|TRBD1
CASSPQLGQGVSDTQYF
TGCGCCAGCAGCCCTCAATTAGGACAGGGGGTGTCGGATACGCAGTATTTT
>many|TRBV2|TRBJ1-2|NA
CASSESEAYGYTF
TGTGCCAGCAGCGAGTCGGAAGCCTATGGCTACACCTTC
>many|TRBV28|TRBJ2-5|NA
CASRTDPLETQYF
TGTGCCAGCAGAACAGACCCTCTAGAGACCCAGTACTTC
>many|TRBV6-1|TRBJ2-5|TRBD2
CASRPGLAGTETQYF
TGTGCCAGCAGACCGGGACTAGCGGGAACCGAGACCCAGTACTTC
>NA|TRBV9|TRBJ2-3|NA
CASSLSLTDTQYF
TGTGCCAGCAGCCTGAGCCTCACAGATACGCAGTATTTT
>many|TRBV27|TRBJ2-5|NA
CASSSTSLPRLQETQYF
TGTGCCAGCAGTTCGACTAGTCTCCCTAGGCTCCAAGAGACCCAGTACTTC
>many|TRBV7-9|TRBJ2-1|NA
CASSPRGGVAVGEQFF
TGTGCCAGCAGCCCCCGGGGAGGAGTAGCCGTCGGTGAGCAGTTCTTC
>many|TRBV2|TRBJ2-1|TRBD2
CASQRESSYNEQFF
TGTGCCAGCCAGCGGGAAAGCTCCTACAATGAGCAGTTCTTC
>few|TRBV11-1|TRBJ1-2|NA
CASSFGVDYGYTF
TGTGCCAGCAGCTTTGGAGTTGACTATGGCTACACCTTC
>few|TRBV6-2/TRBV6-3|TRBJ2-7|NA
CASSYSAGPGEQYF
TGTGCCAGCAGTTACTCGGCAGGGCCGGGCGAGCAGTACTTC
>many|TRBV10-3|TRBJ2-7|TRBD1
CAISDAQGASEQYF
TGTGCCATCAGTGACGCTCAGGGGGCAAGCGAGCAGTACTTC